This T cell receptor (beta chain) is from a study of early T cells in non-severe SARS-CoV-2 infection. About the study: From unsorted whole blood, bulk RNA was sequenced, and the chains remained unpaired.

TCRdb independently ran MiXCR on the 5' RACE reads; one entry per CDR3 protein. The sample carries about 28,000 distinct CDR3 sequences, about 5% recorded once. Study findings and constraints: Private and CD4 specificities were missed by VDJdb matching, skewed to anti-spike CD8.

With regard to this clonotype: Antigen specificity is unknown.

The origin of this receptor is an adult who was a healthcare worker with PCR-confirmed SARS-CoV-2 infection or an uninfected control (not recorded which). The sample consisted of whole blood.

CDR3 loop: CASSIPGLALGDTQYF. In DNA, the CDR3 is TGTGCCAGTAGTATCCCGGGACTAGCGTTGGGAGATACGCAGTATTTT. The J gene is TRBJ2-3, the V gene TRBV19, with TRBD2 identical over 10 bases. The CDR3 has 16 residues. Germline V gene lookup returns CDR1 LNHDA and CDR2 SQIVND (reference sequence). Germline trimming cut 3 bases from V and 5 bases from J; bases unmatched to any gene: 8.